These T cell receptor beta chains were read from a single sample in a study of blood T cells in healthy people across ages. One entry per CDR3 protein results from TCRdb running MiXCR on the 5' RACE reads. The table includes about 1.7 million distinct CDR3 sequences, 25% to 30% detected once. The sample was blood. These TCRs come from a woman aged 25 to 39 in good health. Each CDR3 is given with its conserved first and last residue. The D gene is left open where the match is weak. Expanded clones are given a class, and other clones once, few, many or no size at all.

clone_size: few
j_call: TRBJ1-4
d_call: NA
v_call: TRBV2
cdr3_nt: TGTGCCAGCAAGAGTTCGAACAGGATTAATGAAAAACTGTTTTTT
cdr3_aa: CASKSSNRINEKLFF

clone_size: many
j_call: TRBJ2-7
d_call: TRBD1
v_call: TRBV12-3/TRBV12-4
cdr3_nt: TGTGCCAGCAGTCCGGGACAGAGAGAGCAGTACTTC
cdr3_aa: CASSPGQREQYF

clone_size: few
j_call: TRBJ2-7
d_call: NA
v_call: TRBV12-3/TRBV12-4
cdr3_nt: TGTGCCAGCAGTTTAGGACTAGTTCCCTACGAGCAGTACTTC
cdr3_aa: CASSLGLVPYEQYF

clone_size: NA
j_call: TRBJ2-3
d_call: TRBD2
v_call: TRBV20-1
cdr3_nt: TGCAGTGCTGTAAACGCAGCGGGATCAGGGCTGAAGCAGTATTTT
cdr3_aa: CSAVNAAGSGLKQYF

clone_size: many
j_call: TRBJ2-7
d_call: NA
v_call: TRBV29-1
cdr3_nt: TGCAGCGTTGATGCGGGAACTTCCTACGAGCAGTACTTC
cdr3_aa: CSVDAGTSYEQYF

clone_size: NA
j_call: TRBJ1-1
d_call: NA
v_call: TRBV28
cdr3_nt: TGTGCCAGCAGTTTATTCTTACAGAACACTGAAGCTTTCTTT
cdr3_aa: CASSLFLQNTEAFF

clone_size: few
j_call: TRBJ2-7
d_call: NA
v_call: TRBV5-6
cdr3_nt: TGTGCCAGCAGCATGCCCTCGGGACGGATATCCTACGAGCAGTACTTC
cdr3_aa: CASSMPSGRISYEQYF

clone_size: many
j_call: TRBJ2-5
d_call: NA
v_call: TRBV29-1
cdr3_nt: TGCAGCGTTGGGACCTTACCGCAAGAGACCCAGTACTTC
cdr3_aa: CSVGTLPQETQYF

clone_size: few
j_call: TRBJ2-1
d_call: NA
v_call: TRBV10-3
cdr3_nt: TGTGCCATCAGTGAACTGGGACGAGACAATGAGCAGTTCTTC
cdr3_aa: CAISELGRDNEQFF

clone_size: few
j_call: TRBJ2-4
d_call: TRBD2
v_call: TRBV6-2/TRBV6-3
cdr3_nt: TGTGCCAGCAGTTATTACGGGAGGGATCCCAAAAACATTCAGTACTTC
cdr3_aa: CASSYYGRDPKNIQYF

clone_size: NA
j_call: TRBJ2-7
d_call: NA
v_call: TRBV6-6
cdr3_nt: TGTGCCAGCAGTTACTATGGCAACGAGCAGTACTTC
cdr3_aa: CASSYYGNEQYF

clone_size: NA
j_call: TRBJ2-1
d_call: NA
v_call: TRBV2
cdr3_nt: TGTGCCAGCAGTGAAAGAGAGACCCAGTTCTTC
cdr3_aa: CASSERETQFF

clone_size: NA
j_call: TRBJ2-1
d_call: NA
v_call: TRBV20-1
cdr3_nt: TGCAGTGCTACAGGGGCGGGGGCCTCCTACAATGAGCAGTTCTTC
cdr3_aa: CSATGAGASYNEQFF

clone_size: NA
j_call: TRBJ2-1
d_call: TRBD2
v_call: TRBV27
cdr3_nt: TGTGCCAGGGGCAACGTCCAGCGGGACTACAATGAGCAGTTCTTC
cdr3_aa: CARGNVQRDYNEQFF

clone_size: NA
j_call: TRBJ2-7
d_call: TRBD1
v_call: TRBV28
cdr3_nt: TGTGCCAGCAGTTTAGACAGGGGGCCTGGGTATTACGAGCAGTACTTC
cdr3_aa: CASSLDRGPGYYEQYF

clone_size: few
j_call: TRBJ2-6
d_call: NA
v_call: TRBV5-1
cdr3_nt: TGCGCCAGCAGCTCCGGACGGATCTCTGGGGCCAACGTCCTGACTTTC
cdr3_aa: CASSSGRISGANVLTF

clone_size: NA
j_call: TRBJ2-3
d_call: TRBD2
v_call: TRBV20-1
cdr3_nt: TGCAGTGCTAGGCGGCAGCGGGGGGGCCGGCGCACAGATACGCAGTATTTT
cdr3_aa: CSARRQRGGRRTDTQYF

clone_size: many
j_call: TRBJ2-3
d_call: NA
v_call: TRBV6-6
cdr3_nt: TGTGCCACGGCCCCGAGAGGCACAGATACGCAGTATTTT
cdr3_aa: CATAPRGTDTQYF

clone_size: NA
j_call: TRBJ2-5
d_call: TRBD2
v_call: TRBV2
cdr3_nt: TGTGCCAGCAGTCCCGCGCTCGGGGGGACGGAGACCCAGTACTTC
cdr3_aa: CASSPALGGTETQYF

clone_size: few
j_call: TRBJ2-7
d_call: TRBD2
v_call: TRBV20-1
cdr3_nt: TGCAGTGCTACCGAGACTAGCGGGAGCTCCTACGAGCAGTACTTC
cdr3_aa: CSATETSGSSYEQYF

clone_size: NA
j_call: TRBJ1-4
d_call: TRBD1
v_call: TRBV28
cdr3_nt: TGTGCCAGCAACCTCCGGGGACAGCCTCATGAAAAACTGTTTTTT
cdr3_aa: CASNLRGQPHEKLFF

clone_size: few
j_call: TRBJ1-4
d_call: NA
v_call: TRBV7-2
cdr3_nt: TGTGCCAGCAGCTTCGGACAGACTGATGAAAAACTGTTTTTT
cdr3_aa: CASSFGQTDEKLFF

clone_size: NA
j_call: TRBJ1-2
d_call: TRBD1
v_call: TRBV30
cdr3_nt: TGTGCCTACCAACGGGACAGGAACTATGGCTACACCTTC
cdr3_aa: CAYQRDRNYGYTF

clone_size: NA
j_call: TRBJ2-3
d_call: TRBD2
v_call: TRBV7-6
cdr3_nt: TGTGCCAGCAGCATAGCTATGTCTAGCGGGCCCACGGATACGCAGTATTTT
cdr3_aa: CASSIAMSSGPTDTQYF

clone_size: many
j_call: TRBJ2-1
d_call: TRBD1
v_call: TRBV6-2/TRBV6-3
cdr3_nt: TGTGCCAGCACCACTACAGGGGGCAATGAGCAGTTCTTC
cdr3_aa: CASTTTGGNEQFF

clone_size: NA
j_call: TRBJ2-1
d_call: NA
v_call: TRBV5-5
cdr3_nt: TGTGCCAGCAGCTCGGTCCCGCGGGATGGTGAGCAGTTCTTC
cdr3_aa: CASSSVPRDGEQFF

clone_size: few
j_call: TRBJ1-5
d_call: TRBD1
v_call: TRBV12-3/TRBV12-4
cdr3_nt: TGTGCCAGCAGTTTAGCTCACAGGGGACGTCAGCCCCAGCATTTT
cdr3_aa: CASSLAHRGRQPQHF

clone_size: NA
j_call: TRBJ1-2
d_call: NA
v_call: TRBV18
cdr3_nt: TGTGCCAGCCCTCGGGCAGGGACTGATGGCTACACCTTC
cdr3_aa: CASPRAGTDGYTF

clone_size: NA
j_call: TRBJ1-4
d_call: NA
v_call: TRBV10-3
cdr3_nt: TGTGCCATCAGTGAGGGGGTCCGGACTAATGAAAAACTGTTTTTT
cdr3_aa: CAISEGVRTNEKLFF

clone_size: NA
j_call: TRBJ1-1
d_call: TRBD1
v_call: TRBV29-1
cdr3_nt: TGCAGCGTTGAAGCCGGGACAGACAGCGTCCTGGGGGCTTTCTTT
cdr3_aa: CSVEAGTDSVLGAFF

clone_size: NA
j_call: TRBJ1-1
d_call: NA
v_call: TRBV7-3
cdr3_nt: TGTGCCAGCAGCCCACCTGACAGGTCCATGAACACTGAAGCTTTCTTT
cdr3_aa: CASSPPDRSMNTEAFF

clone_size: few
j_call: TRBJ2-5
d_call: TRBD2
v_call: TRBV20-1
cdr3_nt: TGCAGTGCTAGAGCTCATGGGCTAGCGGGGAACCAAGAGACCCAGTACTTC
cdr3_aa: CSARAHGLAGNQETQYF

clone_size: few
j_call: TRBJ2-1
d_call: TRBD2
v_call: TRBV11-2
cdr3_nt: TGTGCCAGCAGCTTCCGAGGAGGCCTAGCGGTCTACAATGAGCAGTTCTTC
cdr3_aa: CASSFRGGLAVYNEQFF

clone_size: few
j_call: TRBJ2-5
d_call: TRBD1
v_call: TRBV20-1
cdr3_nt: TGCAGTGCTAGAGAAGACAGGGGGAGAGAGACCCAGTACTTC
cdr3_aa: CSAREDRGRETQYF

clone_size: NA
j_call: TRBJ2-3
d_call: TRBD2
v_call: TRBV20-1
cdr3_nt: TGCAGTGCGCGGCAGCGGGGGGCTCGCACAGATACACAGTATTTT
cdr3_aa: CSARQRGARTDTQYF

clone_size: NA
j_call: TRBJ2-1
d_call: NA
v_call: TRBV7-9
cdr3_nt: TGTGCCAGCAGCTTAGGGTCGGGGGTTCGACTTAATGAGCAGTTCTTC
cdr3_aa: CASSLGSGVRLNEQFF

clone_size: NA
j_call: TRBJ2-1
d_call: TRBD2
v_call: TRBV9
cdr3_nt: TGTGCCAGCAGCGTGGGTAGCGGGGGGGCCGTGGATGAGCAGTTCTTC
cdr3_aa: CASSVGSGGAVDEQFF

clone_size: many
j_call: TRBJ2-7
d_call: TRBD2
v_call: TRBV9
cdr3_nt: TGTGCCAGCAGCGTAGGAGGTAGCGGGAGTATATACGAGCAGTACTTC
cdr3_aa: CASSVGGSGSIYEQYF

clone_size: few
j_call: TRBJ1-5
d_call: NA
v_call: TRBV28
cdr3_nt: TGTGCCAGCATAGGAGACAGCCAGCCCCAGCATTTT
cdr3_aa: CASIGDSQPQHF

clone_size: NA
j_call: TRBJ1-2
d_call: NA
v_call: TRBV18
cdr3_nt: TGTGCCAGCTCCCCTAATCGGCCTTCCCGAGAGACCCGTCGGTATGGCTACACCTTC
cdr3_aa: CASSPNRPSRETRRYGYTF

clone_size: NA
j_call: TRBJ2-5
d_call: NA
v_call: TRBV12-3/TRBV12-4
cdr3_nt: TGTGCCAGCAGTCCGTTGGGTGGCGGAGGACAAGAGACCCAGTACTTC
cdr3_aa: CASSPLGGGGQETQYF

clone_size: NA
j_call: TRBJ2-6
d_call: NA
v_call: TRBV12-3/TRBV12-4
cdr3_nt: TGTGCCAGCAGTGCTCCCTCTCGTGGGGCCAACGTCCCGACTTTC
cdr3_aa: CASSAPSRGANVPTF

clone_size: NA
j_call: TRBJ1-1
d_call: NA
v_call: TRBV18
cdr3_nt: TGTGCCAGCTCACCGCTCAGGGATAACGCTTTCTTT
cdr3_aa: CASSPLRDNAFF

clone_size: NA
j_call: TRBJ2-2
d_call: NA
v_call: TRBV18
cdr3_nt: TGTGCCAGCTCACTCTCCGGGCCAGCAGACACCGGGGAGCTGTTTTTT
cdr3_aa: CASSLSGPADTGELFF

clone_size: many
j_call: TRBJ1-2
d_call: TRBD1
v_call: TRBV24-1
cdr3_nt: TGTGCCACCAGTGAGGGAGGACAGGGCGGCAATGGCTACACCTTC
cdr3_aa: CATSEGGQGGNGYTF

clone_size: few
j_call: TRBJ1-2
d_call: NA
v_call: TRBV13
cdr3_nt: TGTGCCAGCAGCTCCGAGGGTGGAAGGATCTATGGCTACACCTTC
cdr3_aa: CASSSEGGRIYGYTF

clone_size: NA
j_call: TRBJ2-1
d_call: NA
v_call: TRBV20-1
cdr3_nt: TGCAGTGCTCTCGGGACTTACAATGAGCAGTTCTTC
cdr3_aa: CSALGTYNEQFF

clone_size: NA
j_call: TRBJ1-2
d_call: NA
v_call: TRBV4-3
cdr3_nt: TGCGCCAGCAGCCCCCCCGCGGGTGGCTACACCTTC
cdr3_aa: CASSPPAGGYTF

clone_size: NA
j_call: TRBJ2-4
d_call: NA
v_call: TRBV20-1
cdr3_nt: TGCAGTGCTAGAGCCTCCGAAGCAGCCAAAAACATTCAGTACTTC
cdr3_aa: CSARASEAAKNIQYF

clone_size: few
j_call: TRBJ2-7
d_call: TRBD2
v_call: TRBV7-9
cdr3_nt: TGTGCCAGCAGCACCACGGGAGGCTGGTTCCCCTACGAGCAGTACTTC
cdr3_aa: CASSTTGGWFPYEQYF

clone_size: few
j_call: TRBJ1-6
d_call: NA
v_call: TRBV9
cdr3_nt: TGTGCCAGCAGGCGGGGGGAGGGATCACCCCTCCACTTT
cdr3_aa: CASRRGEGSPLHF